Listed below are T cell receptor beta chains from one sample, sequenced in a study of early T cells in non-severe SARS-CoV-2 infection. TCRdb itself ran the 5' RACE reads through MiXCR, one entry per CDR3 protein. The sample consists of approximately 100,000 distinct CDR3 sequences, more than 9.5% of them appearing once. The sample taken for sequencing was whole blood. The source is an adult who was a healthcare worker with PCR-confirmed SARS-CoV-2 infection or an uninfected control (not recorded which). The CDR3 runs from the conserved cysteine through the conserved F or W. A D gene is named only where the DNA matches it firmly. Clone sizes are given selectively: once, few, many, or a class where the clone is expanded.

d_call: .
cdr3_length: 13
v_call: TRBV11-2
clone_size: many
j_call: TRBJ2-7
cdr3_aa: CASSLGPGTEQYF
cdr3_nt: TGTGCCAGCAGCTTAGGTCCAGGGACCGAGCAGTACTTC

d_call: TRBD1
cdr3_length: 12
v_call: TRBV30
clone_size: few
j_call: TRBJ2-7
cdr3_aa: CAQTGGEYEQYF
cdr3_nt: TGTGCCCAAACAGGGGGCGAATACGAGCAGTACTTC

d_call: .
cdr3_length: 18
v_call: TRBV5-1
clone_size: .
j_call: TRBJ2-4
cdr3_aa: CASSLIVGARETKNIQYF
cdr3_nt: TGCGCCAGCAGCTTAATCGTCGGAGCCAGGGAGACCAAAAACATTCAGTACTTC

d_call: TRBD1
cdr3_length: 12
v_call: TRBV4-2
clone_size: many
j_call: TRBJ2-1
cdr3_aa: CASSLDRDEQFF
cdr3_nt: TGTGCCAGCAGCCTTGACAGGGATGAGCAGTTCTTC

d_call: .
cdr3_length: 14
v_call: TRBV6-6
clone_size: few
j_call: TRBJ1-5
cdr3_aa: CASSYISGEQPQHF
cdr3_nt: TGTGCCAGCAGTTACATCTCAGGGGAACAGCCCCAGCATTTT

d_call: .
cdr3_length: 16
v_call: TRBV28
clone_size: many
j_call: TRBJ2-1
cdr3_aa: CASSLLALSSYNEQFF
cdr3_nt: TGTGCCAGCAGTTTATTGGCCCTGAGCTCCTACAATGAGCAGTTCTTC

d_call: .
cdr3_length: 17
v_call: TRBV5-5
clone_size: .
j_call: TRBJ2-3
cdr3_aa: CASSNTGTLTSTDTQYF
cdr3_nt: TGTGCCAGCAGTAATACCGGGACACTAACTAGCACAGATACGCAGTATTTT

d_call: .
cdr3_length: 15
v_call: TRBV19
clone_size: few
j_call: TRBJ1-4
cdr3_aa: CASSARALTNEKLFF
cdr3_nt: TGTGCCAGTAGTGCCCGGGCTTTGACTAATGAAAAACTGTTTTTT

d_call: .
cdr3_length: 13
v_call: TRBV18
clone_size: many
j_call: TRBJ2-7
cdr3_aa: CASSRFEDYEQYF
cdr3_nt: TGTGCCAGCTCCCGCTTCGAGGACTACGAGCAGTACTTC

d_call: .
cdr3_length: 13
v_call: TRBV20-1
clone_size: .
j_call: TRBJ1-2
cdr3_aa: CSARHAFIIGYTF
cdr3_nt: TGCAGTGCTAGACATGCCTTTATTATCGGCTACACCTTC

d_call: TRBD1
cdr3_length: 16
v_call: TRBV2
clone_size: .
j_call: TRBJ1-5
cdr3_aa: CASGGQGAGSNQSQHF
cdr3_nt: TGTGCCAGCGGTGGGCAGGGGGCAGGGAGCAATCAGTCCCAGCATTTT

d_call: TRBD2
cdr3_length: 16
v_call: TRBV18
clone_size: .
j_call: TRBJ2-1
cdr3_aa: CASSPQATSANNEQFF
cdr3_nt: TGTGCCAGCTCACCACAGGCGACTAGCGCTAACAATGAGCAGTTCTTC

d_call: TRBD1
cdr3_length: 13
v_call: TRBV12-3/TRBV12-4
clone_size: few
j_call: TRBJ2-5
cdr3_aa: CASSPGTDLFQYF
cdr3_nt: TGTGCCAGCAGCCCCGGGACAGATCTTTTCCAGTACTTC

d_call: .
cdr3_length: 14
v_call: TRBV12-3/TRBV12-4
clone_size: .
j_call: TRBJ2-1
cdr3_aa: CVSSRVGNYNEQFF
cdr3_nt: TGTGTCAGCTCACGGGTCGGGAACTACAATGAGCAGTTCTTC

d_call: .
cdr3_length: 13
v_call: TRBV7-2
clone_size: few
j_call: TRBJ1-2
cdr3_aa: CASSRSGTGGYTF
cdr3_nt: TGTGCCAGCAGCCGCTCGGGAACCGGTGGCTACACCTTC

d_call: TRBD2
cdr3_length: 16
v_call: TRBV5-1
clone_size: once
j_call: TRBJ2-2
cdr3_aa: CASSLVSGANTGELFF
cdr3_nt: TGCGCCAGCAGCTTGGTTAGCGGGGCGAACACCGGGGAGCTGTTTTTT

d_call: TRBD2
cdr3_length: 16
v_call: TRBV7-2
clone_size: .
j_call: TRBJ2-3
cdr3_aa: CASSENSGVSTDTQYF
cdr3_nt: TGTGCCAGCAGCGAGAATAGCGGGGTTAGCACAGATACGCAGTATTTT

d_call: .
cdr3_length: 15
v_call: TRBV10-3
clone_size: many
j_call: TRBJ2-1
cdr3_aa: CAIREGRGAGNEQFF
cdr3_nt: TGTGCCATCAGGGAGGGTCGAGGGGCCGGGAATGAGCAGTTCTTC

d_call: TRBD2
cdr3_length: 14
v_call: TRBV29-1
clone_size: many
j_call: TRBJ2-2
cdr3_aa: CSVMTSRNTGELFF
cdr3_nt: TGCAGCGTTATGACTAGCAGGAACACCGGGGAGCTGTTTTTT

d_call: .
cdr3_length: 10
v_call: TRBV12-3/TRBV12-4
clone_size: .
j_call: TRBJ2-7
cdr3_aa: CACKHYEQYF
cdr3_nt: TGTGCCTGTAAACACTACGAGCAGTACTTC

d_call: TRBD1
cdr3_length: 16
v_call: TRBV19
clone_size: few
j_call: TRBJ2-3
cdr3_aa: CASSPPTGPSTDTQYF
cdr3_nt: TGTGCCAGTAGTCCCCCGACAGGGCCGAGCACAGATACGCAGTATTTT

d_call: .
cdr3_length: 13
v_call: TRBV6-1
clone_size: few
j_call: TRBJ1-5
cdr3_aa: CASSGLQNQPQHF
cdr3_nt: TGTGCCAGCAGTGGTCTGCAGAATCAGCCCCAGCATTTT

d_call: .
cdr3_length: 14
v_call: TRBV21-1
clone_size: many
j_call: TRBJ2-1
cdr3_aa: CANDGTSGRCEQFF
cdr3_nt: TGTGCCAACGACGGGACTAGCGGGAGGTGTGAGCAGTTCTTC

d_call: .
cdr3_length: 13
v_call: TRBV5-1
clone_size: few
j_call: TRBJ1-2
cdr3_aa: CASSLDPNYGYTF
cdr3_nt: TGCGCCAGCAGCTTGGACCCAAACTATGGCTACACCTTC

d_call: .
cdr3_length: 17
v_call: TRBV7-2
clone_size: .
j_call: TRBJ2-5
cdr3_aa: CASSLVGSGTLQETQYF
cdr3_nt: TGTGCCAGCAGCTTAGTAGGGTCGGGGACTCTCCAAGAGACCCAGTACTTC

d_call: .
cdr3_length: 12
v_call: TRBV2
clone_size: .
j_call: TRBJ2-7
cdr3_aa: CASSEGLYEQYF
cdr3_nt: TGTGCCAGCAGTGAAGGGCTCTACGAGCAGTACTTC

d_call: .
cdr3_length: 17
v_call: TRBV4-1
clone_size: .
j_call: TRBJ1-6
cdr3_aa: CASSQGRASSYNSPLHF
cdr3_nt: TGCGCCAGCAGCCAAGGACGGGCTAGCTCCTATAATTCACCCCTCCACTTT

d_call: TRBD2
cdr3_length: 18
v_call: TRBV7-6
clone_size: .
j_call: TRBJ2-1
cdr3_aa: CASSLVAGGTSSYNEQFF
cdr3_nt: TGTGCCAGCAGCTTAGTCGCGGGGGGGACTAGCTCCTACAATGAGCAGTTCTTC

d_call: .
cdr3_length: 15
v_call: TRBV5-6
clone_size: many
j_call: TRBJ1-1
cdr3_aa: CASSLAGVLSTEAFF
cdr3_nt: TGTGCCAGCAGCTTGGCGGGGGTCCTCTCCACTGAAGCTTTCTTT

d_call: .
cdr3_length: 13
v_call: TRBV7-9
clone_size: .
j_call: TRBJ1-2
cdr3_aa: CASSLGGSRGYTF
cdr3_nt: TGTGCCAGCAGCTTAGGAGGCTCTAGAGGCTACACCTTC

d_call: .
cdr3_length: 12
v_call: TRBV30
clone_size: many
j_call: TRBJ2-2
cdr3_aa: CAWSRVTGELFF
cdr3_nt: TGTGCCTGGAGTAGGGTAACCGGGGAGCTGTTTTTT

d_call: .
cdr3_length: 14
v_call: TRBV18
clone_size: few
j_call: TRBJ1-5
cdr3_aa: CASSPGDGINPQHF
cdr3_nt: TGTGCCAGCTCACCAGGAGACGGAATCAATCCCCAGCATTTT

d_call: .
cdr3_length: 15
v_call: TRBV7-2
clone_size: many
j_call: TRBJ2-7
cdr3_aa: CASSLAGTPGYEQYF
cdr3_nt: TGTGCCAGCAGCTTAGCAGGGACCCCAGGGTACGAGCAGTACTTC

d_call: .
cdr3_length: 15
v_call: TRBV6-1
clone_size: .
j_call: TRBJ1-2
cdr3_aa: CASSEYGTSLMGYTF
cdr3_nt: TGTGCCAGCAGTGAATATGGGACTAGCCTAATGGGCTACACCTTC

d_call: TRBD2
cdr3_length: 16
v_call: TRBV9
clone_size: many
j_call: TRBJ2-1
cdr3_aa: CASSVGTSGGYNEQFF
cdr3_nt: TGTGCCAGCAGCGTAGGAACTAGCGGGGGTTACAATGAGCAGTTCTTC

d_call: TRBD2
cdr3_length: 14
v_call: TRBV7-2
clone_size: .
j_call: TRBJ2-1
cdr3_aa: CASSPGLASNEQFF
cdr3_nt: TGTGCCAGCAGCCCGGGACTAGCCAGCAATGAGCAGTTCTTC

d_call: TRBD1
cdr3_length: 17
v_call: TRBV20-1
clone_size: .
j_call: TRBJ1-6
cdr3_aa: CSARDGPGGRYNSPLHF
cdr3_nt: TGCAGTGCTAGAGATGGGCCAGGGGGCCGATATAATTCACCCCTCCACTTT

d_call: TRBD2
cdr3_length: 15
v_call: TRBV20-1
clone_size: few
j_call: TRBJ2-5
cdr3_aa: CSARGSAGGRETQYF
cdr3_nt: TGCAGTGCTAGAGGGTCAGCGGGGGGGCGAGAGACCCAGTACTTC

d_call: .
cdr3_length: 13
v_call: TRBV7-9
clone_size: few
j_call: TRBJ2-5
cdr3_aa: CASSLIRVETQYF
cdr3_nt: TGTGCCAGCAGCTTGATTAGGGTAGAGACCCAGTACTTC

d_call: .
cdr3_length: 13
v_call: TRBV7-6
clone_size: few
j_call: TRBJ2-2
cdr3_aa: CASSFNRAGELFF
cdr3_nt: TGTGCCAGCAGCTTCAACCGAGCCGGGGAGCTGTTTTTT

d_call: .
cdr3_length: 16
v_call: TRBV9
clone_size: few
j_call: TRBJ2-3
cdr3_aa: CASSVGTVSRTDTQYF
cdr3_nt: TGTGCCAGCAGCGTGGGAACTGTGTCGAGAACAGATACGCAGTATTTT

d_call: TRBD1
cdr3_length: 15
v_call: TRBV5-1
clone_size: few
j_call: TRBJ1-5
cdr3_aa: CASSFGQGPGQPQHF
cdr3_nt: TGCGCCAGCAGCTTCGGACAGGGTCCCGGTCAGCCCCAGCATTTT

d_call: TRBD1
cdr3_length: 16
v_call: TRBV18
clone_size: few
j_call: TRBJ1-5
cdr3_aa: CASSPSNRGDNQPQHF
cdr3_nt: TGTGCCAGCTCACCATCGAACAGGGGTGACAATCAGCCCCAGCATTTT

d_call: .
cdr3_length: 13
v_call: TRBV2
clone_size: few
j_call: TRBJ2-4
cdr3_aa: CASSEDYGNIQYF
cdr3_nt: TGTGCCAGCAGTGAGGACTACGGGAACATTCAGTACTTC

d_call: TRBD2
cdr3_length: 12
v_call: TRBV29-1
clone_size: few
j_call: TRBJ2-1
cdr3_aa: CSVEGGGNEQFF
cdr3_nt: TGCAGCGTTGAGGGCGGGGGGAATGAGCAGTTCTTC

d_call: .
cdr3_length: 13
v_call: TRBV12-5
clone_size: .
j_call: TRBJ2-7
cdr3_aa: CASGRLVSYEQYF
cdr3_nt: TGTGCTAGTGGCCGTTTAGTCTCCTACGAGCAGTACTTC

d_call: .
cdr3_length: 17
v_call: TRBV7-2
clone_size: many
j_call: TRBJ2-6
cdr3_aa: CASSLGPPRSGANVLTF
cdr3_nt: TGTGCCAGCAGCTTAGGACCCCCGCGATCTGGGGCCAACGTCCTGACTTTC

d_call: .
cdr3_length: 15
v_call: TRBV20-1
clone_size: few
j_call: TRBJ1-1
cdr3_aa: CSASDRRGGNTEAFF
cdr3_nt: TGCAGTGCTTCGGACCGACGGGGAGGGAACACTGAAGCTTTCTTT

d_call: .
cdr3_length: 16
v_call: TRBV28
clone_size: .
j_call: TRBJ1-2
cdr3_aa: CAAIPRKGRQGYGYTF
cdr3_nt: TGTGCCGCCATCCCGCGGAAGGGGCGTCAGGGGTATGGCTACACCTTC

d_call: .
cdr3_length: 14
v_call: TRBV29-1
clone_size: many
j_call: TRBJ2-1
cdr3_aa: CSVRDSISYNEQFF
cdr3_nt: TGCAGCGTTCGGGACTCGATTTCCTACAATGAGCAGTTCTTC

d_call: TRBD1
cdr3_length: 17
v_call: TRBV3-1
clone_size: few
j_call: TRBJ1-6
cdr3_aa: CASSPDPGTGVNSPLHF
cdr3_nt: TGTGCCAGCAGCCCAGATCCGGGGACAGGGGTTAATTCACCCCTCCACTTT

d_call: .
cdr3_length: 16
v_call: TRBV20-1
clone_size: few
j_call: TRBJ2-2
cdr3_aa: CSARVRTSANTGELFF
cdr3_nt: TGCAGTGCTAGAGTCCGGACATCAGCGAACACCGGGGAGCTGTTTTTT

d_call: TRBD1
cdr3_length: 15
v_call: TRBV12-3/TRBV12-4
clone_size: .
j_call: TRBJ1-4
cdr3_aa: CASSFGGGLGEKLFF
cdr3_nt: TGTGCCAGCAGTTTTGGAGGGGGCCTGGGTGAAAAACTGTTTTTT

d_call: TRBD1
cdr3_length: 15
v_call: TRBV5-1
clone_size: few
j_call: TRBJ1-5
cdr3_aa: CASRQGVGSNQPQHF
cdr3_nt: TGCGCCAGCAGACAGGGGGTCGGGAGCAATCAGCCCCAGCATTTT

d_call: .
cdr3_length: 16
v_call: TRBV14
clone_size: many
j_call: TRBJ1-4
cdr3_aa: CASSQGSLSVGEKLFF
cdr3_nt: TGTGCCAGCAGCCAGGGCAGCCTCTCGGTAGGGGAAAAACTGTTTTTT

d_call: TRBD1
cdr3_length: 15
v_call: TRBV13
clone_size: many
j_call: TRBJ1-4
cdr3_aa: CASSLRGTADEKLFF
cdr3_nt: TGTGCCAGCAGCTTACGCGGGACAGCTGATGAAAAACTGTTTTTT

d_call: .
cdr3_length: 13
v_call: TRBV6-1
clone_size: .
j_call: TRBJ1-1
cdr3_aa: CASSEWGPLAAFF
cdr3_nt: TGTGCCAGCAGTGAATGGGGCCCGCTAGCAGCTTTCTTT

d_call: TRBD2
cdr3_length: 14
v_call: TRBV20-1
clone_size: few
j_call: TRBJ2-3
cdr3_aa: CSAPTSGGMNTQYF
cdr3_nt: TGCAGTGCTCCGACTAGCGGGGGGATGAATACGCAGTATTTT

d_call: .
cdr3_length: 13
v_call: TRBV24-1
clone_size: .
j_call: TRBJ2-7
cdr3_aa: CATSGGPYYEQYF
cdr3_nt: TGTGCCACCAGTGGAGGGCCCTACTACGAGCAGTACTTC